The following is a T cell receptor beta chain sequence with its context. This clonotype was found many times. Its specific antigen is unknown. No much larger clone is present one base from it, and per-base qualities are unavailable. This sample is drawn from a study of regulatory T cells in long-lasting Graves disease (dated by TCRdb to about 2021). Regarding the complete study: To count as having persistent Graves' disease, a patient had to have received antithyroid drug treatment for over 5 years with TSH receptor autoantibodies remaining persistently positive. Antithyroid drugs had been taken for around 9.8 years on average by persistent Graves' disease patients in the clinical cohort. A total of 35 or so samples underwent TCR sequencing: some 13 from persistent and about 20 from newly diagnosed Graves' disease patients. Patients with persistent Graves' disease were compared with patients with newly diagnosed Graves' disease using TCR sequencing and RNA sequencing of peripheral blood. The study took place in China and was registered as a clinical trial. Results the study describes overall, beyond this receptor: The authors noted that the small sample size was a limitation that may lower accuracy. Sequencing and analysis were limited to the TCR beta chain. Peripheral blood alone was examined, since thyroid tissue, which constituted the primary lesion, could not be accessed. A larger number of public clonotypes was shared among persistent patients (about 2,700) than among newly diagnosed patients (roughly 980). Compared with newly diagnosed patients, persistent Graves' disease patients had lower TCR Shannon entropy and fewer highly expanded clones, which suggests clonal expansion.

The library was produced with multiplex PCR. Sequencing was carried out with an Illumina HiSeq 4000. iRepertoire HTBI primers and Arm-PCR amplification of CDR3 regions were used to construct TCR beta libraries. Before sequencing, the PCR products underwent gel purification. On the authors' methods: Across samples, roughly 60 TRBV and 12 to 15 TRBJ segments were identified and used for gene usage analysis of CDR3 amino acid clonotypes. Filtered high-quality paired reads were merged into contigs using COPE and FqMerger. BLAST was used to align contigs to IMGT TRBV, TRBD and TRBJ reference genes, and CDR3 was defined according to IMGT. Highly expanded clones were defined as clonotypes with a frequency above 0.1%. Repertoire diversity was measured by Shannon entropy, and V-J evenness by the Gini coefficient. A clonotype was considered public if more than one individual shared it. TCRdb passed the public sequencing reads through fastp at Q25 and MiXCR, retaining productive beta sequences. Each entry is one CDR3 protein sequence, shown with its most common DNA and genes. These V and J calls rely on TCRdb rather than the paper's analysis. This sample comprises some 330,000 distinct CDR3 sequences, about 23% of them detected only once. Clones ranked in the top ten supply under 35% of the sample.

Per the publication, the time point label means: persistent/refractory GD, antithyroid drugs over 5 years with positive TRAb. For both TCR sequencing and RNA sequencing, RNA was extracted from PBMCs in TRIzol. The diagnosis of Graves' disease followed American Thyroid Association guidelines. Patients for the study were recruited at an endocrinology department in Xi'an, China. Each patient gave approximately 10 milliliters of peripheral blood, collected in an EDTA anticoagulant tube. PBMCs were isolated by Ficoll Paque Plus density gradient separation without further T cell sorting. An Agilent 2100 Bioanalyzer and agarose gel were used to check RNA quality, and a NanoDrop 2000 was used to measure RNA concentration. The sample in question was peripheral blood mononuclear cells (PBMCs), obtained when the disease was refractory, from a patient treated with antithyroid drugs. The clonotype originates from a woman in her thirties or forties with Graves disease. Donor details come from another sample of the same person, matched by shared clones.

CDR3 reads: CATRRGRTEAFF. The DNA sequence is TGTGCCACCCGACGGGGCCGCACTGAAGCTTTCTTT. Rearrangement joined TRBV28 to TRBJ1-1; tentative D gene TRBD1, with 5 bases matching. CDR1 and CDR2 are drawn from the germline V gene: MDHEN, SYDVKM. V and J are truncated by 10 bases and 4 bases respectively, leaving an intervening sequence of 13 bases. Spanning cysteine to phenylalanine, the CDR3 consists of 12 amino acids. Only the CDR3 portion is preserved as DNA: 36 bases, with reading frame beginning at the first base. Where the CDR3 stops, the reference TRBV28 and TRBJ1-1 genes take over; the full variable domain is DVKVTQSSRYLVKRTGEKVFLECVQDMDHENMFWYRQDPGLGLRLIYFSYDVKMKEKGDIPEGYSVSREKKERFSLILESASTNQTSMYLCATRRGRTEAFFGQGTRLTVV.